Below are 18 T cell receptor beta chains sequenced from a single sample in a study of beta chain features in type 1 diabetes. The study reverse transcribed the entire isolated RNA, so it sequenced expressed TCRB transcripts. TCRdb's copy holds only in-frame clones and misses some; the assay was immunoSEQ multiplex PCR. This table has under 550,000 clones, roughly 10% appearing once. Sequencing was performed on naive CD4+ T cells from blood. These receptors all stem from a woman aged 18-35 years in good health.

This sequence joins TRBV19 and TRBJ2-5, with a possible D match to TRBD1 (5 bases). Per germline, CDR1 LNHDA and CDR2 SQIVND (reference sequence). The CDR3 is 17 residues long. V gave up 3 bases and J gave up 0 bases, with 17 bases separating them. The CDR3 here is CASSMRTNRPYQETQYF. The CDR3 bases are TGTGCCAGTAGTATGCGGACAAATAGACCGTACCAAGAGACCCAGTACTTC.

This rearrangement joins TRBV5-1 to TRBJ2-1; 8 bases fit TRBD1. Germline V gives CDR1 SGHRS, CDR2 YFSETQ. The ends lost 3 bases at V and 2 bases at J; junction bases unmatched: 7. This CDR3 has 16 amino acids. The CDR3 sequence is CASSSGQAVTYNEQFF. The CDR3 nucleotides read TGCGCCAGCAGCTCGGGACAGGCTGTAACCTACAATGAGCAGTTCTTC.

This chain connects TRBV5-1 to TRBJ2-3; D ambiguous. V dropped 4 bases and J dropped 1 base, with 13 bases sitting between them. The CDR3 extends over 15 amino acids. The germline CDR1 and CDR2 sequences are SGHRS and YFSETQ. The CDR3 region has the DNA TGCGCCAGCAGCCGAGACGAGGCAGGCACAGATACGCAGTATTTT. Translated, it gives CASSRDEAGTDTQYF.

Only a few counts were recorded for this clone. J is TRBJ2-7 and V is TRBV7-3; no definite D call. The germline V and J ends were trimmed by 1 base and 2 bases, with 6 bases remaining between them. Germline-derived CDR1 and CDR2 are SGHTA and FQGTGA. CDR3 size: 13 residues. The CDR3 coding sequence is TGTGCCAGCAGCTTAAGTCCCCCCTACGAGCAGTACTTC. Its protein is CASSLSPPYEQYF.

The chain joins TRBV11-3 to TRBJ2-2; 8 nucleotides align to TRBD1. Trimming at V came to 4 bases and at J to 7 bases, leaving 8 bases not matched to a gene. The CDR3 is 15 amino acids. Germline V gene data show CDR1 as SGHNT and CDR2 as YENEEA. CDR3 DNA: TGTGCCAGCAGCTCGCGGACAGGGTTCCACGGGGAGCTGTTTTTT. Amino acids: CASSSRTGFHGELFF. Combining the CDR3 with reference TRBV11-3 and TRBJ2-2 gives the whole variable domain EAGVVQSPRYKIIEKKQPVAFWCNPISGHNTLYWYLQNLGQGPELLIRYENEEAVDDSQLPKDRFSAERLKGVDSTLKIQPAELGDSAVYLCASSSRTGFHGELFFGEGSRLTVL.

CDR3 protein: CASSLGVYEQYV. DNA for the CDR3: TGTGCCAGCAGTTTAGGGGTCTACGAGCAGTACGTC. The chain links TRBV28 to TRBJ2-7; D remains ambiguous. V was pared by 2 bases and J by 3 bases, with 5 bases between. This CDR3 is built from 12 residues. The germline V gene encodes CDR1 MDHEN and CDR2 SYDVKM.

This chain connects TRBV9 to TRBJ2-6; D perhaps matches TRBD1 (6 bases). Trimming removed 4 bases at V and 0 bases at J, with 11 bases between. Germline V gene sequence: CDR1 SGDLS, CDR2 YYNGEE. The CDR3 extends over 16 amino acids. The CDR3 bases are TGTGCCAGCAGCTCGAGACAGGACTCTGGGGCCAACGTCCTGACTTTC. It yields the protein CASSSRQDSGANVLTF.

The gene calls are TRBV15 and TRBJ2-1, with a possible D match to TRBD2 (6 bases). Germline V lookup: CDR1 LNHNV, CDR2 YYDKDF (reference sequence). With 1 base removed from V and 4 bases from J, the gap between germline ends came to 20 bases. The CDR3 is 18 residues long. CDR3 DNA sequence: TGTGCCACCAGCAGAGGAGGAGGAGTCGCTAGCGATTACAATGAGCAGTTCTTC. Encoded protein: CATSRGGGVASDYNEQFF.

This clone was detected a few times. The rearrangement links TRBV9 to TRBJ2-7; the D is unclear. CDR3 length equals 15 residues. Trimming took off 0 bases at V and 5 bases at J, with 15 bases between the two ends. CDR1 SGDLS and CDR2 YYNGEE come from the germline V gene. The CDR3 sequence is CASSVAPAGWDEQYF. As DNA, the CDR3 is TGTGCCAGCAGCGTAGCGCCTGCAGGATGGGACGAGCAGTACTTC. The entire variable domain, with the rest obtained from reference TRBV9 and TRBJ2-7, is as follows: DSGVTQTPKHLITATGQRVTLRCSPRSGDLSVYWYQQSLDQGLQFLIQYYNGEERAKGNILERFSAQQFPDLHSELNLSSLELGDSALYFCASSVAPAGWDEQYFGPGTRLTVT.

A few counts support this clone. The CDR3 is CASRLRGRDEQFF. CDR3 coding DNA: TGTGCCAGCAGGCTCAGGGGTCGGGATGAGCAGTTCTTC. The chain recombines TRBV6-6 with TRBJ2-1, with D perhaps TRBD1 (6 bases). Trimming cost V 6 bases and J 8 bases, with 14 bases left between them. Germline CDR1 and CDR2: MNHNY and SVGAGI (reference sequence). The CDR3 runs to 13 residues.

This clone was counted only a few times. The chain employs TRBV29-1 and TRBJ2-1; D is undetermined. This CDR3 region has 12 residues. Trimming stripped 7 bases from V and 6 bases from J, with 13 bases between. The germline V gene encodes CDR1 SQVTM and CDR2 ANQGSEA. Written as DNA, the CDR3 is TGCAGCGCCGGAAGGATTTCCAATGAGCAGTTCTTC. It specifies CSAGRISNEQFF.

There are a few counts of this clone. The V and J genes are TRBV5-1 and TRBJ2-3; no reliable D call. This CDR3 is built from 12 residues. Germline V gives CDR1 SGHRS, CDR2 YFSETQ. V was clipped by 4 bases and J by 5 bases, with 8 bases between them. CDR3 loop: CASSTEGDTQYF. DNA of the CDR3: TGCGCCAGCAGCACGGAAGGAGATACGCAGTATTTT.

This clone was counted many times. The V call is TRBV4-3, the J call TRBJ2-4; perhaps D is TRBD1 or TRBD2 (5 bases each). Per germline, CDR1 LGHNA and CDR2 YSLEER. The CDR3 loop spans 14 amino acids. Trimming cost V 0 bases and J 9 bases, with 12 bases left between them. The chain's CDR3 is CASSQDPGRVIQYF. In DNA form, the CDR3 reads TGCGCCAGCAGCCAAGATCCAGGGAGAGTCATTCAGTACTTC.

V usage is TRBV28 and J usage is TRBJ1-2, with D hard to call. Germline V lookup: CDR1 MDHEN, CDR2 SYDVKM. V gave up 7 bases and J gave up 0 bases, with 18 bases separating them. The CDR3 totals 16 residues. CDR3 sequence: CASIAPWTGANYGYTF. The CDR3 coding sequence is TGTGCCAGCATAGCCCCTTGGACGGGAGCTAACTATGGCTACACCTTC.

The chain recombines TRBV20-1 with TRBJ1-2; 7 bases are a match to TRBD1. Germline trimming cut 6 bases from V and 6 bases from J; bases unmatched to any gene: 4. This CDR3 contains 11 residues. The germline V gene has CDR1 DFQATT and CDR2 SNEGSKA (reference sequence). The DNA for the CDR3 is TGCAGTGCGAACAGGGGCGATGGCTACACCTTC. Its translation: CSANRGDGYTF.

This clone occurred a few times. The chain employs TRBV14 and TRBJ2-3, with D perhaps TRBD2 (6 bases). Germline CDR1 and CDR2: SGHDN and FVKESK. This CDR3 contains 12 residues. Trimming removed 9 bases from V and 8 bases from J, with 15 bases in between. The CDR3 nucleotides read TGTGCCAGTACCGGGGGATTTGTTACGCAGTATTTT. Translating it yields CASTGGFVTQYF. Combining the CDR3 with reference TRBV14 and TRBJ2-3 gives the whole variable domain EAGVTQFPSHSVIEKGQTVTLRCDPISGHDNLYWYRRVMGKEIKFLLHFVKESKQDESGMPNNRFLAERTGGTYSTLKVQPAELEDSGVYFCASTGGFVTQYFGPGTRLTVL.

In DNA form, the CDR3 reads TGCGCCAGCAGCCGGGGACTAGCGGGGGTGACTAGCACAGATACGCAGTATTTT. Translated: CASSRGLAGVTSTDTQYF. The J gene is TRBJ2-3, the V gene TRBV4-1; 14 bases fit TRBD2. The CDR3 is 18 residues long. V was pared by 4 bases and J by 0 bases, with 6 bases of the junction left unmatched. Germline CDR1 and CDR2: MGHRA and YSYEKL.

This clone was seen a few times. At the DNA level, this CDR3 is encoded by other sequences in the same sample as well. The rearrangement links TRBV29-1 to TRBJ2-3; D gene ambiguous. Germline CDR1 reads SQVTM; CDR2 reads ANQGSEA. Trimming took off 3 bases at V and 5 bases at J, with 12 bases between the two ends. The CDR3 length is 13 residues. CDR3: CSVEVGAGDTQYF. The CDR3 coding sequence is TGCAGCGTTGAGGTTGGAGCCGGAGATACGCAGTATTTT.